Listed below are T cell receptor beta chains from one sample, sequenced in a study of patients and donors after allogeneic stem cell transplantation. In TCRdb, the RT-PCR reads were re-called with MiXCR into one record per CDR3 protein. The repertoire holds 150,000 to 200,000 distinct CDR3 sequences, with around two fifths as singletons. Sample: blood, either unsorted or a sorted T cell fraction (not recorded which). These TCRs come from a human donor who was either an allogeneic HSCT recipient or a stem cell or donor lymphocyte infusion donor (not recorded which). It is not recorded whose cells these are; they may come from a transplant donor. Both conserved end residues are part of each CDR3. Each record gives: J gene, clone size, V gene, D gene, CDR3 length, CDR3 protein, CDR3 DNA. A D gene is named only where the DNA matches it firmly. Expanded clones are given a class, and other clones once, few, many or no size at all.

J gene: TRBJ1-2
clone size: -
V gene: TRBV9
D gene: -
CDR3 length: 17
CDR3 protein: CASSVASGDRTNYGYTF
CDR3 DNA: TGTGCCAGCAGCGTAGCTTCGGGAGACAGGACTAACTATGGCTACACCTTC

J gene: TRBJ2-7
clone size: few
V gene: TRBV3-1
D gene: -
CDR3 length: 14
CDR3 protein: CASSQGQPGYEQYF
CDR3 DNA: TGTGCCAGCAGCCAAGGGCAGCCCGGTTACGAGCAGTACTTC

J gene: TRBJ2-2
clone size: few
V gene: TRBV12-3/TRBV12-4
D gene: -
CDR3 length: 13
CDR3 protein: CASSLKAAGELFF
CDR3 DNA: TGTGCCAGCAGTTTAAAAGCAGCCGGGGAGCTGTTTTTT

J gene: TRBJ1-6
clone size: -
V gene: TRBV20-1
D gene: -
CDR3 length: 14
CDR3 protein: CSARGGVQDRPLHF
CDR3 DNA: TGCAGTGCTAGAGGAGGTGTCCAGGATCGGCCCCTCCACTTT

J gene: TRBJ2-2
clone size: few
V gene: TRBV30
D gene: -
CDR3 length: 14
CDR3 protein: CAWSAGSSTGELFF
CDR3 DNA: TGTGCCTGGAGTGCGGGTTCGTCCACCGGGGAGCTGTTTTTT

J gene: TRBJ1-5
clone size: few
V gene: TRBV28
D gene: -
CDR3 length: 13
CDR3 protein: CASRLTGPQPQHF
CDR3 DNA: TGTGCCAGCAGGCTTACAGGGCCCCAGCCCCAGCATTTT

J gene: TRBJ1-6
clone size: -
V gene: TRBV18
D gene: TRBD1
CDR3 length: 14
CDR3 protein: CASSPRDRNSPLHF
CDR3 DNA: TGTGCCAGCTCACCACGGGACAGGAATTCACCCCTCCACTTT

J gene: TRBJ1-3
clone size: -
V gene: TRBV7-2
D gene: -
CDR3 length: 16
CDR3 protein: CASSPLVSRPGNTIYF
CDR3 DNA: TGTGCCAGCAGCCCCTTGGTTTCGAGACCAGGAAACACCATATATTTT

J gene: TRBJ1-1
clone size: few
V gene: TRBV4-3
D gene: -
CDR3 length: 16
CDR3 protein: CASSQDWRDQGTEAFF
CDR3 DNA: TGCGCCAGCAGCCAAGATTGGCGGGATCAAGGCACTGAAGCTTTCTTT

J gene: TRBJ2-1
clone size: -
V gene: TRBV6-5
D gene: -
CDR3 length: 14
CDR3 protein: CASSDLGLNDEQFF
CDR3 DNA: TGTGCCAGCAGCGACTTAGGGCTAAACGATGAGCAGTTCTTC

J gene: TRBJ2-5
clone size: -
V gene: TRBV12-3/TRBV12-4
D gene: -
CDR3 length: 14
CDR3 protein: CASRPGQIKETQYF
CDR3 DNA: TGTGCCAGCAGGCCTGGACAGATAAAAGAGACCCAGTACTTC

J gene: TRBJ2-1
clone size: -
V gene: TRBV5-6
D gene: -
CDR3 length: 17
CDR3 protein: CASSLVREGVNNNEQFF
CDR3 DNA: TGTGCCAGCAGCTTGGTTCGCGAGGGTGTAAACAACAATGAGCAGTTCTTC

J gene: TRBJ2-3
clone size: -
V gene: TRBV7-2
D gene: -
CDR3 length: 15
CDR3 protein: CASSLLGDTTDTQYF
CDR3 DNA: TGTGCCAGCAGCTTACTCGGGGACACCACAGATACGCAGTATTTT

J gene: TRBJ1-2
clone size: -
V gene: TRBV12-3/TRBV12-4
D gene: -
CDR3 length: 14
CDR3 protein: CASRKRGIDYGYTF
CDR3 DNA: TGTGCCAGCAGGAAAAGGGGGATCGACTATGGCTACACCTTC

J gene: TRBJ1-5
clone size: -
V gene: TRBV28
D gene: TRBD1
CDR3 length: 18
CDR3 protein: CASSLSPARDRGRQPQHF
CDR3 DNA: TGTGCCAGCAGTTTGTCTCCTGCCCGGGACAGGGGCCGTCAGCCCCAGCATTTT

J gene: TRBJ1-3
clone size: once
V gene: TRBV29-1
D gene: -
CDR3 length: 11
CDR3 protein: CSVEQGNTIYF
CDR3 DNA: TGCAGCGTTGAGCAGGGAAACACCATATATTTT

J gene: TRBJ1-3
clone size: few
V gene: TRBV10-2
D gene: TRBD1
CDR3 length: 14
CDR3 protein: CASRGTDSGNTIYF
CDR3 DNA: TGCGCCAGCCGTGGGACAGACTCTGGAAACACCATATATTTT

J gene: TRBJ2-2
clone size: few
V gene: TRBV7-9
D gene: -
CDR3 length: 14
CDR3 protein: CASRLSVGPGELFF
CDR3 DNA: TGTGCCAGCAGGTTGTCGGTCGGGCCCGGGGAGCTGTTTTTT

J gene: TRBJ2-7
clone size: -
V gene: TRBV9
D gene: -
CDR3 length: 14
CDR3 protein: CASSVAEVSYEQYF
CDR3 DNA: TGTGCCAGCAGCGTAGCTGAAGTCTCCTACGAGCAGTACTTC

J gene: TRBJ2-7
clone size: -
V gene: TRBV28
D gene: TRBD1
CDR3 length: 14
CDR3 protein: CASSLGDRDYEQYF
CDR3 DNA: TGTGCCAGCAGTTTAGGGGACAGAGATTACGAGCAATACTTC

J gene: TRBJ2-2
clone size: -
V gene: TRBV25-1
D gene: -
CDR3 length: 15
CDR3 protein: CASSPRVTSTGELFF
CDR3 DNA: TGTGCCAGCAGTCCCAGGGTGACTAGCACCGGGGAGCTGTTTTTT

J gene: TRBJ2-2
clone size: few
V gene: TRBV5-1
D gene: -
CDR3 length: 14
CDR3 protein: CASSLAPGLGELFF
CDR3 DNA: TGCGCCAGCAGCTTGGCCCCGGGACTCGGGGAGCTGTTTTTT

J gene: TRBJ1-1
clone size: -
V gene: TRBV7-2
D gene: TRBD1
CDR3 length: 13
CDR3 protein: CASSFDRGTEAFF
CDR3 DNA: TGTGCCAGCAGCTTTGACAGGGGTACTGAAGCTTTCTTT

J gene: TRBJ2-5
clone size: few
V gene: TRBV15
D gene: -
CDR3 length: 15
CDR3 protein: CATSISTGLQETQYF
CDR3 DNA: TGTGCCACCAGCATATCAACAGGCCTCCAAGAGACCCAGTACTTC

J gene: TRBJ1-5
clone size: few
V gene: TRBV19
D gene: TRBD1
CDR3 length: 15
CDR3 protein: CASSIDWTGGQPQHF
CDR3 DNA: TGTGCCAGTAGTATAGATTGGACAGGTGGACAGCCCCAGCATTTT

J gene: TRBJ1-3
clone size: few
V gene: TRBV12-3/TRBV12-4
D gene: -
CDR3 length: 15
CDR3 protein: CASSFSIDSGNTIYF
CDR3 DNA: TGTGCCAGCAGTTTTTCCATAGACTCTGGAAACACCATATATTTT

J gene: TRBJ1-1
clone size: few
V gene: TRBV11-1
D gene: TRBD1
CDR3 length: 14
CDR3 protein: CASSLRGLRTEAFF
CDR3 DNA: TGTGCCAGCAGCTTAAGGGGGCTCCGGACTGAAGCTTTCTTT